This T cell receptor (beta chain) was captured in a study of T cells in Graves' hyperthyroidism and ophthalmopathy. The CDR3 regions of TCR beta were amplified from RNA transcripts. The TCR CDR3 first-round RT-PCR relied on the HTBI primer set. TCRdb reprocessed the multiplex PCR reads via MiXCR and lists one record per CDR3 protein. The sample yields 500,000 to 650,000 distinct CDR3 sequences, roughly 15% seen once. V dropped 5 bases and J dropped 3 bases, with 10 bases sitting between them. There are 13 residues in the CDR3. Germline lookup yields CDR1 SEHNR and CDR2 FQNEAQ (reference sequence). This clonotype was counted ten times or more.

Input material: blood. The chain couples TRBV7-9 to TRBJ1-2; D is unresolved. The sequence came from a woman aged 45-60 years with Graves' ophthalmopathy. DNA for the CDR3: TGTGCCAGCAGCCCCGGCCGACACTATGGCTACACCTTC. It translates to CASSPGRHYGYTF.